The 28 T cell receptor beta chains below all came from one sample that was sequenced in a study of T cell repertoires in cytomegalovirus infection. These receptors have no identified antigens. TCRdb used MiXCR to reprocess the reads, holding one entry per CDR3 protein. The top ten hold around 48% of the sample, which has some 590,000 distinct CDR3 sequences, 40% seen once. The source was cultured PBMCs, collected from culture after CMV antigen stimulation. The source of these receptors is a human donor in good health (CMV status not recorded). Some clones in this sample may be carry-over from other donors' samples.

The V gene is TRBV10-3, the J gene TRBJ2-3; 11 bases match TRBD2. The CDR3 sequence is 16 residues long. Germline CDR1 ENHRY, CDR2 SYGVKD. The trim removed 6 bases at V and 3 bases at J, leaving 8 bases unmatched. The CDR3 bases are TGTGCCATCAGCGGGGGACTAGCGGTTAGGACAGATACGCAGTATTTT. Translating gives CAISGGLAVRTDTQYF.

This clonotype was counted a few times. The V call is TRBV7-2, the J call TRBJ1-5, with D possibly being TRBD1 (6 bases). CDR3 length equals 17 residues. Germline-derived CDR1 and CDR2 are SGHTA and FQGNSA. Trimming pared 0 bases from V and 3 bases from J, leaving 15 bases between. The CDR3 DNA reads TGTGCCAGCAGCTTAGCCCCACCAGGGGTTGACAATCAGCCCCAGCATTTT. Translated, it gives CASSLAPPGVDNQPQHF.

This clonotype was observed a handful of times. The chain uses TRBV7-2 and TRBJ2-2; TRBD2 might be the D (5 bases). Germline CDR1 and CDR2: SGHTA and FQGNSA. The CDR3 loop spans 15 amino acids. V was pared by 1 base and J by 11 bases, with 17 bases between. The CDR3 DNA is TGTGCCAGCAGCTTAGAAGGTAGCGTCCTCGGAGAGCTGTTTTTT. It is translated as CASSLEGSVLGELFF.

CDR3 nucleotide sequence: TGTGCCAGCAGCTTAGGAAGACCGGCCAGCTCACCCCTCCACTTT. This encodes CASSLGRPASSPLHF. This chain joins TRBV7-6 and TRBJ1-6; D remains unclear. Trimming pared 1 base from V and 10 bases from J, leaving 14 bases between. Germline V CDR1 and CDR2: SGHVS, FNYEAQ. This CDR3 contains 15 residues.

This clonotype was recorded a few times. The chain joins TRBV7-8 to TRBJ1-5, with 11 positions matching TRBD1. CDR1 and CDR2 (germline): SGHVS, FQNEAQ. Unmatched junction bases numbered 8, after V lost 4 bases and J lost 0 bases. CDR3 size: 18 residues. The CDR3 is CASSSRDRGGYSNQPQHF. The CDR3 nucleotides are TGTGCCAGCAGCTCCCGGGACAGGGGGGGATATAGCAATCAGCCCCAGCATTTT.

This clonotype was observed a handful of times. This chain joins TRBV20-1 and TRBJ2-7; D ambiguous. This CDR3 spans 11 amino acids. Per germline, CDR1 DFQATT and CDR2 SNEGSKA (reference sequence). V was clipped by 5 bases and J by 3 bases, with 8 bases between them. The CDR3 loop is CSAPWGYEQYF. DNA of the CDR3: TGCAGTGCTCCGTGGGGCTACGAGCAGTACTTC.

The CDR3 coding sequence is TGTGCCAGCAGTTCCCTGGGACTACCAAACAATGAGCAGTTCTTC. Its protein product is CASSSLGLPNNEQFF. The chain combines TRBV6-2 or TRBV6-3 with TRBJ2-1; the match to TRBD2 covers 7 bases. Germline assignment: CDR1 MNHEY and CDR2 SVGEGT. The CDR3 has 15 amino acids. Losses at the gene ends were 4 bases for V and 5 bases for J; bases not matched to a gene: 8.

This chain joins TRBV7-2 and TRBJ2-1; D may be TRBD2 (6 bases). The germline V gene has CDR1 SGHTA and CDR2 FQGNSA. The CDR3 is 14 amino acids. The V end was cut by 5 bases, the J end by 6 bases, with 14 bases between. The CDR3 DNA reads TGTGCCAGCAGCCTGGACTACGGCTCCAATGAGCAGTTCTTC. This encodes CASSLDYGSNEQFF.

This clonotype was observed a few times. This rearrangement joins TRBV7-2 to TRBJ2-2; D might be TRBD2 (6 bases). Trimming removed 1 base at V and 4 bases at J, with 25 bases between. The CDR3 totals 20 residues. The V gene's germline CDR1 is SGHTA and CDR2 FQGNSA. The CDR3 bases are TGTGCCAGCAGCTTAGTCCGTTTGAGCGGGCGCTACCCCGGCACCGGGGAGCTGTTTTTT. It codes for CASSLVRLSGRYPGTGELFF.

V usage is TRBV12-3 or TRBV12-4 and J usage is TRBJ2-1, with 8 bases matching TRBD2. The CDR3 is 16 residues long. The V gene end was trimmed by 6 bases and the J gene end by 4 bases; junction bases not matched to a gene: 11. The CDR3 sequence: CASSHPGRGGYNEQFF. DNA of the CDR3: TGTGCCAGCAGCCACCCCGGGAGGGGGGGGTACAATGAGCAGTTCTTC.

The chain has TRBV4-1 and TRBJ2-2, with 7 bases lining up with TRBD2. Germline assignment: CDR1 MGHRA and CDR2 YSYEKL. The ends lost 1 base at V and 3 bases at J; junction bases unmatched: 8. The CDR3 spans 17 residues. The CDR3 reads CASSQVTGRAYTGELFF. In DNA, the CDR3 is TGCGCCAGCAGCCAAGTTACGGGGAGGGCCTACACCGGGGAGCTGTTTTTT.

V usage is TRBV20-1 and J usage is TRBJ2-7; 8 bases are shared with TRBD2. This CDR3 contains 15 residues. V gave up 3 bases and J gave up 1 base; unmatched junction bases: 8. Looked up from germline, CDR1 is DFQATT and CDR2 is SNEGSKA (reference sequence). CDR3 DNA sequence: TGCAGTGCTAGTTCTACGACGGGAGGGTCCTACGAGCAGTACTTC. Translating gives CSASSTTGGSYEQYF.

Only a few counts were recorded for this clonotype. V and J are TRBV12-3 or TRBV12-4 and TRBJ1-1; no reliable D call. CDR3 length equals 15 residues. V was shortened by 2 bases and J by 1 base, with 11 bases between the two germline ends. CDR3 sequence reads: CASSLYGPKNTEAFF. The CDR3, as DNA: TGTGCCAGCAGTTTATATGGCCCTAAGAACACTGAAGCTTTCTTT.

The V call is TRBV27, the J call TRBJ1-6, with D perhaps TRBD1 (6 bases). Germline V gene sequence: CDR1 MNHEY, CDR2 SMNVEV (reference sequence). Trimming removed 5 bases from V and 14 bases from J, with 19 bases in between. There are 14 residues in the CDR3. In nucleotides, the CDR3 is TGTGCCAGCAGTCTCCTCCCGGGGGCTAGCACCCTCCACTTT. This sequence encodes CASSLLPGASTLHF.

This clonotype was detected a few times. The chain recombines TRBV12-3 or TRBV12-4 with TRBJ1-1; 8 bases are a match to TRBD1. J gave up 10 bases and V 6 bases, and 10 bases lay outside the gene matches. The CDR3 spans 13 residues. The CDR3 region has the DNA TGTGCCAGCAGCCAGGGGGCGGGTAATGTAGCTTTCTTT. The encoded protein is CASSQGAGNVAFF.

In this sample, this clonotype turned up a few times. The gene calls are TRBV28 and TRBJ1-1; D may be TRBD1 (5 bases). The CDR3 consists of 11 residues. V was shortened by 8 bases and J by 4 bases, with 8 bases between the two germline ends. Germline CDR1 reads MDHEN; CDR2 reads SYDVKM. The CDR3 bases are TGTGCCAGCCCCGGGGGCACTGAAGCTTTCTTT. Residues: CASPGGTEAFF. Supplemented by reference TRBV28 and TRBJ1-1, the full variable domain reads DVKVTQSSRYLVKRTGEKVFLECVQDMDHENMFWYRQDPGLGLRLIYFSYDVKMKEKGDIPEGYSVSREKKERFSLILESASTNQTSMYLCASPGGTEAFFGQGTRLTVV.

The sample holds a few counts of this clonotype. This chain joins TRBV6-6 and TRBJ2-2; 9 nucleotides agree with TRBD1. With 10 bases clipped from V and 2 bases from J, the junction kept 5 bases outside the gene matches. Germline V gene data show CDR1 as MNHNY and CDR2 as SVGAGI (reference sequence). The CDR3 is made up of 14 amino acids. The CDR3 is CATRQGENTGELFF. The CDR3 region has the DNA TGTGCCACCCGACAGGGGGAAAACACCGGGGAGCTGTTTTTT.

The chain joins TRBV2 to TRBJ1-6, with D hard to call. Germline V CDR1 and CDR2: SNHLY, FYNNEI. The CDR3 runs to 17 residues. The germline V and J ends were trimmed by 5 bases and 7 bases, with 21 bases remaining between them. DNA for the CDR3: TGTGCCAGCAGTCTCCAATGGGGTGGAGTTCGGAATTCACCCCTCCACTTT. Translating gives CASSLQWGGVRNSPLHF.

This chain uses TRBV7-2 with TRBJ1-6; the match to TRBD1 covers 7 bases. The CDR3 has 15 amino acids. CDR1 is SGHTA and CDR2 is FQGNSA in the germline V gene. Trimming took 5 bases from V and 8 from J; bases not matched to a gene: 9. The CDR3 bases are TGTGCCAGCAGCCCTCTAGGGGGCGATTATTCACCCCTCCACTTT. Residues: CASSPLGGDYSPLHF. The full variable domain, completed using reference TRBV7-2 and TRBJ1-6, is GAGVSQSPSNKVTEKGKDVELRCDPISGHTALYWYRQSLGQGLEFLIYFQGNSAPDKSGLPSDRFSAERTGGSVSTLTIQRTQQEDSAVYLCASSPLGGDYSPLHFGNGTRLTVT.

V and J are TRBV20-1 and TRBJ2-5; no clear D. CDR3 length: 15 amino acids. V lost 3 bases and J lost 2, with 16 bases in between. Germline CDR1 DFQATT, CDR2 SNEGSKA (reference sequence). CDR3 in DNA: TGCAGTGCTAGGTTACCGTTTGGTGGACAAGAGACCCAGTACTTC. It specifies CSARLPFGGQETQYF.

In its sample, this clonotype was seen a few times. The rearrangement links TRBV11-2 to TRBJ2-2; tentatively, D is TRBD2 (6 bases). The CDR3 spans 16 residues. Germline assignment: CDR1 SGHAT and CDR2 FQNNGV. V dropped 4 bases and J dropped 2 bases, with 14 bases sitting between them. The CDR3 sequence: CASSSLWRGNTGELFF. CDR3 DNA: TGTGCCAGCAGCTCCCTATGGCGGGGAAACACCGGGGAGCTGTTTTTT.

This clonotype occurred a few times. V usage is TRBV20-1 and J usage is TRBJ1-5; possibly TRBD1 for D (6 bases). Germline assignment: CDR1 DFQATT and CDR2 SNEGSKA (reference sequence). V dropped 1 base and J dropped 0 bases, with 7 bases sitting between them. This CDR3 is built from 14 residues. The CDR3 DNA reads as TGCAGTGCTAGAGGGGGGGCTAGCAATCAGCCCCAGCATTTT. Translation: CSARGGASNQPQHF.

V is TRBV6-1 and J is TRBJ1-5, with D possibly matching TRBD1 (6 bases). V gave up 2 bases and J gave up 3 bases, with 8 bases separating them. CDR3 length: 14 amino acids. Germline CDR1 MNHNS, CDR2 SASEGT. The CDR3 loop reads CASSERDTNQPQHF. CDR3 in DNA: TGTGCCAGCAGTGAAAGGGACACCAATCAGCCCCAGCATTTT.

CDR3: CASSLPGARETQYF. The CDR3 region has the DNA TGTGCCAGCAGCTTACCGGGGGCTCGGGAGACCCAGTACTTC. This chain connects TRBV7-3 to TRBJ2-5; D may correspond to TRBD1 or TRBD2 (6 bases each). The CDR3 is made up of 14 amino acids. Trimming pared 2 bases from V and 5 bases from J, leaving 12 bases between. CDR1 SGHTA and CDR2 FQGTGA come from the germline V gene.

This clonotype was picked up a small number of times. The chain joins TRBV19 to TRBJ1-4, with D maybe TRBD1 (6 bases). The germline V and J ends were trimmed by 2 bases and 7 bases, with 11 bases remaining between them. The CDR3 length is 14 residues. Per germline, CDR1 LNHDA and CDR2 SQIVND (reference sequence). Here the CDR3 reads CASSITGSVEKLFF. The CDR3 region has the DNA TGTGCCAGTAGTATAACAGGGTCGGTTGAAAAACTGTTTTTT. The variable domain in full, with the rest retrieved from reference TRBV19 and TRBJ1-4, is DGGITQSPKYLFRKEGQNVTLSCEQNLNHDAMYWYRQDPGQGLRLIYYSQIVNDFQKGDIAEGYSVSREKKESFPLTVTSAQKNPTAFYLCASSITGSVEKLFFGSGTQLSVL.

This chain links TRBV7-2 with TRBJ2-1, with 13 bases identical to TRBD2. The J segment lost 9 bases and the V segment lost 4 bases, leaving 9 bases of the junction unmatched. Germline-derived CDR1 and CDR2 are SGHTA and FQGNSA. The CDR3 consists of 16 residues. The CDR3 nucleotides are TGTGCCAGCAGCTCAGGACTAGCGGGAGAATCTAGTGAGCAGTTCTTC. It is translated as CASSSGLAGESSEQFF.

This sequence joins TRBV7-2 and TRBJ2-5; D possibly corresponds to TRBD1 (5 bases). CDR1 is SGHTA, CDR2 FQGNSA, per germline. V lost 5 bases and J lost 7, with 17 bases in between. The CDR3 runs to 14 residues. CDR3 residues: CASSGDLGRATQYF. For the CDR3, the DNA is TGTGCCAGCAGCGGAGACTTGGGGCGAGCGACCCAGTACTTC.

The chain has TRBV14 and TRBJ1-5, with D maybe TRBD1 (5 bases). Germline V CDR1 and CDR2: SGHDN, FVKESK. This CDR3 contains 15 residues. Trimming cost V 1 base and J 4 bases, with 11 bases left between them. CDR3 coding DNA: TGTGCCAGCAGCCAAGCCGGCGGGGGGAATCAGCCCCAGCATTTT. Encoded protein: CASSQAGGGNQPQHF.